A single sample is the source of the 21 T cell receptor beta chains below, sequenced in a study of T-cell memory formation after mild COVID-19. MiXCR, run by TCRdb on the 5' RACE reads, gives a single entry per CDR3 protein. Of tens of thousands of distinct CDR3 sequences detected, roughly 13% appear once; the ten largest clones hold more than 35%. The sample comprised PBMCs or a T cell subset sorted from them (not recorded which). These TCRs come from a man between 18 and 29 years old who had mild COVID-19 (a few samples of this study predate the infection). Cell type and time point are not known.

V and J are TRBV6-2 or TRBV6-3 and TRBJ2-2; the D is unclear. Germline CDR1 and CDR2: MNHEY and SVGEGT. V was clipped by 7 bases and J by 0 bases, with 18 bases between them. This CDR3 has 17 amino acids. CDR3 loop: CASNPLVEAANTGELFF. CDR3 DNA sequence: TGTGCCAGCAACCCCCTCGTCGAGGCTGCGAACACCGGGGAGCTGTTTTTT.

This clonotype appeared a few times. The gene calls are TRBV29-1 and TRBJ2-7; tentatively, D is TRBD1 (5 bases). The CDR3 is 15 residues long. Germline CDR1 and CDR2: SQVTM and ANQGSEA. V lost 4 bases, J lost 0 bases, and 16 bases lay in between. In DNA form, the CDR3 reads TGCAGCGTTGTTTGGGTAGGGGCGAGCTCCTACGAGCAGTACTTC. As protein: CSVVWVGASSYEQYF.

This clonotype was found a few times. CDR3 protein: CASSLGPGLSTDTQYF. CDR3 nucleotide sequence: TGTGCCAGCAGCTTAGGCCCGGGACTTTCCACAGATACGCAGTATTTT. The V call is TRBV7-9, the J call TRBJ2-3; perhaps TRBD2 as D (6 bases). The V end lost 1 base, the J end lost 2 bases, and 13 bases lay between the germline ends. Germline loops: CDR1 SEHNR, CDR2 FQNEAQ (reference sequence). The CDR3 has 16 residues.

The chain employs TRBV5-6 and TRBJ1-2; D may be TRBD1 (5 bases). Germline lookup yields CDR1 SGHDT and CDR2 YYEEEE. This CDR3 is built from 13 residues. V shed 2 bases and J shed 3 bases, with 8 bases lying between them. This CDR3 reads CASSLQDYYGYTF. The CDR3 DNA reads as TGTGCCAGCAGCTTACAGGACTACTATGGCTACACCTTC.

This clonotype was picked up many times. The rearrangement links TRBV20-1 to TRBJ1-1; D is possibly TRBD1 (5 bases). The CDR3 contains 13 residues. Germline V gene lookup returns CDR1 DFQATT and CDR2 SNEGSKA (reference sequence). Trimming stripped 1 base from V and 5 bases from J, with 11 bases between. For the CDR3, the DNA is TGCAGTGCTAGAGTGAACGAGGGGACTGAAGCTTTCTTT. It yields the protein CSARVNEGTEAFF.

The gene calls are TRBV27 and TRBJ1-4; TRBD1 matches 8 bases. V was clipped by 4 bases and J by 8 bases; unmatched bases: 6. CDR1 is MNHEY, CDR2 SMNVEV, per germline (reference sequence). The CDR3 sequence is 14 residues long. The CDR3, as DNA: TGTGCCAGCAGTTCTGACAGGGGAGGGGAAAAACTGTTTTTT. This sequence encodes CASSSDRGGEKLFF.

This clonotype was seen ten or more times. V and J are TRBV7-9 and TRBJ1-1; D not certain. This CDR3 comprises 13 residues. V was clipped by 2 bases and J by 4 bases, with 8 bases between them. Germline CDR1 is SEHNR and CDR2 is FQNEAQ (reference sequence). The CDR3, as DNA: TGTGCCAGCAGCTTATCGCCCAGCACTGAAGCTTTCTTT. It specifies CASSLSPSTEAFF.

There are a few counts of this clonotype. This chain uses TRBV4-1 with TRBJ2-7; D is undetermined. V shed 1 base and J shed 1 base, with 14 bases lying between them. The CDR3 extends over 16 amino acids. Germline V gene lookup returns CDR1 MGHRA and CDR2 YSYEKL. For the CDR3, the DNA is TGCGCCAGCAGCCAAGGGATCGCGGACGGTTCCTACGAGCAGTACTTC. It is translated as CASSQGIADGSYEQYF.

The V gene is TRBV6-2 or TRBV6-3, the J gene TRBJ1-2; D remains unclear. This CDR3 region has 12 residues. Germline V gives CDR1 MNHEY, CDR2 SVGEGT. Trimming took off 6 bases at V and 2 bases at J, with 7 bases between the two ends. The chain's CDR3 is CASRERNYGYTF. CDR3 sequence (DNA): TGTGCCAGCAGAGAGAGGAACTATGGCTACACCTTC.

The chain links TRBV27 to TRBJ1-1; D is unclear. The CDR3 is made up of 14 amino acids. Germline V lookup: CDR1 MNHEY, CDR2 SMNVEV (reference sequence). Deletions cut 6 bases from V and 0 bases from J, with 11 bases between. As DNA, the CDR3 is TGTGCCAGCAGCTTGGAGGCCGTGAACACTGAAGCTTTCTTT. Its protein product is CASSLEAVNTEAFF.

This clonotype has only a few counts. This chain joins TRBV6-5 and TRBJ2-1, with 7 bases fitting TRBD1. The trim removed 6 bases at V and 5 bases at J, leaving 4 bases unmatched. Looked up from germline, CDR1 is MNHEY and CDR2 is SVGAGI. This CDR3 region has 13 residues. CDR3 sequence (DNA): TGTGCCAGCAGAGCCGGGACAGACAATGAGCAGTTCTTC. Translating it yields CASRAGTDNEQFF.

Many counts were recorded for this clonotype. The V call is TRBV4-3, the J call TRBJ2-7, with D possibly TRBD1 on 5 matching bases. The germline V gene has CDR1 LGHNA and CDR2 YSLEER. The CDR3 totals 15 residues. V was shortened by 1 base and J by 6 bases, with 16 bases between the two germline ends. The CDR3 DNA is TGCGCCAGCAGCCAAGTGGGTGGGGCCTTACGCGAGCAGTACTTC. Translated: CASSQVGGALREQYF.

This clonotype was observed a handful of times. V is TRBV7-2 and J is TRBJ2-7; D ambiguous. Germline V gene lookup returns CDR1 SGHTA and CDR2 FQGNSA. This CDR3 is 14 amino acids long. The V end was cut by 2 bases, the J end by 0 bases, with 8 bases between. CDR3 DNA: TGTGCCAGCAGCTTATTTGCGAGCTCCTACGAGCAGTACTTC. It codes for CASSLFASSYEQYF.

This clonotype was seen more than once but under ten times. The rearrangement uses TRBV5-8 and TRBJ2-5; D call uncertain. Germline assignment: CDR1 SGHTS and CDR2 YDEGEE. V was trimmed by 0 bases and J by 2 bases, leaving 14 bases between them. The CDR3 extends over 16 amino acids. The CDR3: CASSLGYNSEQETQYF. The DNA of the CDR3 is TGTGCCAGCAGCTTGGGGTACAACAGCGAACAAGAGACCCAGTACTTC.

V gene TRBV24-1 combines with J gene TRBJ2-1; no clear D gene. With 8 bases removed from V and 6 bases from J, the gap between germline ends came to 13 bases. The CDR3 spans 13 residues. CDR1 and CDR2 (germline): KGHDR, SFDVKD. This chain's CDR3 is CATTTSLGNEQFF. The CDR3 coding sequence is TGTGCCACCACCACTTCCCTTGGCAATGAGCAGTTCTTC.

This clonotype was recorded a few times. CDR3 in amino acids: CSVVGIPNSYNEQFF. The DNA for the CDR3 is TGCAGCGTGGTCGGTATTCCGAACTCCTACAATGAGCAGTTCTTC. The chain joins TRBV29-1 to TRBJ2-1; D uncertain. There are 15 residues in the CDR3. Germline loops: CDR1 SQVTM, CDR2 ANQGSEA. The ends were cut back, 6 bases at V and 0 bases at J, with 15 bases in the middle.

The chain has TRBV6-2 or TRBV6-3 and TRBJ2-2; a possible D gene is TRBD2 (6 bases). CDR1 and CDR2 (germline): MNHEY, SVGEGT. The CDR3 has 12 residues. Trimming pared 4 bases from V and 11 bases from J, leaving 11 bases between. CDR3 sequence reads: CASSFGDFELFF. CDR3 coding DNA: TGTGCCAGCAGTTTTGGGGACTTCGAGCTGTTTTTT.

The chain recombines TRBV7-2 with TRBJ2-1, with D perhaps being TRBD1 or TRBD2 (5 bases each). This CDR3 has 14 amino acids. V gave up 4 bases and J gave up 0 bases, with 7 bases separating them. CDR1 and CDR2 from the germline V gene are SGHTA and FQGNSA. CDR3 DNA sequence: TGTGCCAGCAGCTGGGGGAACTCCTACAATGAGCAGTTCTTC. Its translation is CASSWGNSYNEQFF.

The sample holds many counts of this clonotype. This chain links TRBV29-1 with TRBJ2-1; D possibly corresponds to TRBD2 (5 bases). CDR1 is SQVTM, CDR2 ANQGSEA, per germline. The CDR3 is made up of 12 amino acids. The ends were cut back, 6 bases at V and 6 bases at J, with 12 bases in the middle. CDR3 in amino acids: CSVLTRLNEQFF. In nucleotides, the CDR3 is TGCAGCGTCCTAACTAGGCTCAATGAGCAGTTCTTC.

The chain recombines TRBV7-9 with TRBJ2-2, with D perhaps matching TRBD1 (6 bases). This CDR3 has 15 amino acids. Germline CDR1 reads SEHNR; CDR2 reads FQNEAQ (reference sequence). Trimming removed 1 base from V and 1 base from J, with 7 bases in between. CDR3 sequence reads: CASSLGGQNTGELFF. The CDR3 DNA is TGTGCCAGCAGCTTAGGGGGACAGAACACCGGGGAGCTGTTTTTT.

V and J are TRBV11-2 and TRBJ2-5; no reliable D call. The germline V and J ends were trimmed by 1 base and 1 base, with 7 bases remaining between them. From germline, CDR1 is SGHAT and CDR2 FQNNGV. The CDR3 contains 14 residues. This CDR3 reads CASSLVWGQETQYF. The CDR3 coding sequence is TGTGCCAGCAGCTTAGTATGGGGCCAAGAGACCCAGTACTTC.